This T cell receptor beta chain was sequenced during a study of spatial heterogeneity in lung cancer. Study-wide context: Sequencing was performed on follow-up PBMC samples when available, collected at a median of around 2 years after resection. Mean representation of each unique TCR and UMI combination in the raw reads exceeded nine occurrences.

General observations from the study: In blood, ubiquitous expanded tumor TCRs appeared more at resection than follow-up.

This clonotype came up a few times. Antigen: not known. This CDR3 has 15 amino acids. Germline V lookup: CDR1 SEHNR, CDR2 FQNEAQ (reference sequence). V shed 1 base and J 5 bases; nucleotides not matched to a gene: 5. Time point defined: blood at routine non-recurrence follow-up after resection. Sequencing covered unsorted whole RNA taken from tumor, nontumor lung or frozen PBMC. TCRdb called the 5' RACE reads again in MiXCR, with one record for every CDR3 protein. This table holds roughly 9,200 distinct CDR3 sequences, about a quarter found once. The origin of this receptor is a female donor with early-stage non-small cell lung cancer. This chain joins TRBV7-9 and TRBJ2-1; TRBD2 aligns across 7 bases. Sequenced material: PBMCs, taken at follow-up. CDR3 residues: CASSLVREIDNEQFF. The CDR3, as DNA: TGTGCCAGCAGCTTAGTGCGGGAGATCGACAATGAGCAGTTCTTC.